The 22 T cell receptor beta chains below all came from one sample that was sequenced in a study of T cell responses to AZD1222 COVID-19 vaccine. Generated by immunoSEQ multiplex PCR, the TCRdb table keeps only in-frame clones and is missing some. Here the sample spans approximately 150,000 clones, roughly 86% being singletons. The input for sequencing was peripheral blood, taken 28 days after the second dose of the MenACWY control vaccine. These TCRs come from an adult who received the MenACWY meningococcal vaccine as a control.

This sequence joins TRBV6-5 and TRBJ2-5; TRBD2 is a possible D gene (5 bases). CDR1 is MNHEY, CDR2 SVGAGI, per germline. The CDR3 extends over 15 amino acids. Trimming left V 0 bases short and J 0 bases short, with 8 bases between. The CDR3 sequence: CASSYSTGNQETQYF. The CDR3 DNA reads as TGTGCCAGCAGTTACTCGACCGGGAACCAAGAGACCCAGTACTTC.

The rearrangement joins TRBV10-3 to TRBJ2-5; TRBD1 matches 10 bases. Losses at the gene ends were 6 bases for V and 5 bases for J; bases not matched to a gene: 9. CDR1 ENHRY and CDR2 SYGVKD come from the germline V gene. The CDR3 covers 15 residues. In DNA, the CDR3 is TGTGCCATCAGCCGGGGACAGGGGACAGCTGAGACCCAGTACTTC. This codes for CAISRGQGTAETQYF.

The J gene is TRBJ2-5, the V gene TRBV5-1, with D uncertain. V gave up 3 bases and J gave up 1 base, with 10 bases separating them. Germline V CDR1 and CDR2: SGHRS, YFSETQ. This CDR3 is built from 14 residues. CDR3 DNA sequence: TGCGCCAGCAGCTGGCAGGTGACCCAAGAGACCCAGTACTTC. Amino acids: CASSWQVTQETQYF.

The chain is built from TRBV10-3 and TRBJ1-3; maybe TRBD1 (5 bases). The CDR3 sequence is 14 residues long. Trimming pared 3 bases from V and 0 bases from J, leaving 6 bases between. Germline V gene sequence: CDR1 ENHRY, CDR2 SYGVKD. The CDR3 reads CAISDGASGNTIYF. The DNA for the CDR3 is TGTGCCATCAGTGACGGGGCCTCTGGAAACACCATATATTTT.

The chain joins TRBV11-3 to TRBJ2-1; TRBD2 matches 8 bases. The CDR3 length is 13 residues. From germline, CDR1 is SGHNT and CDR2 YENEEA. V dropped 2 bases and J dropped 9; count of bases not matched to a gene: 3. The CDR3 DNA reads TGTGCCAGCAGCTTAACCCGGGGGGGTGAGCAGTTCTTC. Translating gives CASSLTRGGEQFF.

The CDR3, as DNA: TGCAGCGGTTCTAAGAGCACAGATACGCAGTATTTT. It yields the protein CSGSKSTDTQYF. The chain links TRBV29-1 to TRBJ2-3; no reliable D call. Looked up from germline, CDR1 is SQVTM and CDR2 is ANQGSEA. There are 12 residues in the CDR3. Deletions cut 7 bases from V and 0 bases from J, with 8 bases between.

The rearrangement joins TRBV5-6 to TRBJ1-2; TRBD1 is a possible D gene (6 bases). Germline V CDR1 and CDR2: SGHDT, YYEEEE. The CDR3 consists of 14 residues. Trimming took off 4 bases at V and 9 bases at J, with 19 bases between the two ends. This CDR3 reads CASSPWGAEFSYTF. The CDR3 DNA reads TGTGCCAGCAGCCCTTGGGGGGCTGAGTTCAGCTACACCTTC.

V and J are TRBV5-1 and TRBJ1-2, with no clear D. The CDR3 runs to 15 residues. Germline V gives CDR1 SGHRS, CDR2 YFSETQ. The ends were cut back, 5 bases at V and 2 bases at J, with 16 bases in the middle. The CDR3 spells CASRASTEGNYGYTF. Here the CDR3 DNA reads TGCGCCAGCAGAGCCTCCACCGAGGGCAACTATGGCTACACCTTC.

The chain employs TRBV11-2 and TRBJ2-5, with D possibly matching TRBD2 (5 bases). Looked up from germline, CDR1 is SGHAT and CDR2 is FQNNGV. CDR3 length equals 12 residues. Trimming cost V 5 bases and J 9 bases, with 13 bases left between them. The CDR3 is CASSRGQSAQYF. DNA of the CDR3: TGTGCCAGCAGCCGAGGGCAGAGCGCCCAGTACTTC.

V gene TRBV7-9 combines with J gene TRBJ2-1; 10 bases are shared with TRBD2. Germline CDR1 and CDR2: SEHNR and FQNEAQ (reference sequence). V shed 5 bases, J shed 6 bases, and the junction held 10 bases outside the gene matches. The CDR3 spans 16 residues. The CDR3 DNA reads as TGTGCCAGCAGCCCACGGGGGGCTAGCGGGGGCAATGAGCAGTTCTTC. Protein: CASSPRGASGGNEQFF.

The V gene is TRBV4-2, the J gene TRBJ1-6, with 8 bases fitting TRBD1. The V gene's germline CDR1 is LGHNA and CDR2 YNFKEQ. The V and J ends lost 0 bases and 8 bases, in that order; junction bases with no gene match: 3. The CDR3 totals 15 residues. The CDR3 DNA follows: TGTGCCAGCAGCCAAGACCAGGGGGCGGATTCACCCCTCCACTTT. This sequence encodes CASSQDQGADSPLHF.

The chain couples TRBV28 to TRBJ1-1, with D unclear. The CDR3 length is 14 residues. Trimming removed 6 bases at V and 7 bases at J, with 18 bases between. Germline V gene data show CDR1 as MDHEN and CDR2 as SYDVKM. The CDR3 region has the DNA TGTGCCAGCAGCTCTGGTGGGCCCCGGTTTGAAGCTTTCTTT. Its translation is CASSSGGPRFEAFF.

The chain has TRBV6-5 and TRBJ1-1, with TRBD1 identical over 7 bases. This CDR3 spans 14 amino acids. The germline gives CDR1 MNHEY, CDR2 SVGAGI. With 6 bases clipped from V and 3 bases from J, the junction kept 7 bases outside the gene matches. CDR3 DNA sequence: TGTGCCAGCAGACTTAGACAGGGCGACACTGAAGCTTTCTTT. This sequence encodes CASRLRQGDTEAFF.

The table lists this clone with a count of one. This rearrangement joins TRBV2 to TRBJ1-5; the D gene is possibly TRBD1 (6 bases). V lost 8 bases to trimming and J lost 3 bases, with 14 bases between them. Germline-derived CDR1 and CDR2 are SNHLY and FYNNEI. This CDR3 has 14 amino acids. In DNA, the CDR3 is TGTGCCAGCGGCCAGGGGCGAATCAATCAGCCCCAGCATTTT. This sequence encodes CASGQGRINQPQHF.

This chain uses TRBV18 with TRBJ2-7; the match to TRBD2 covers 10 bases. The CDR3 contains 16 residues. Losses at the gene ends were 2 bases for V and 3 bases for J; bases not matched to a gene: 7. The germline V gene has CDR1 KGHSH and CDR2 LQKENI. The chain's CDR3 is CASSPTSGKVDYEQYF. The CDR3 nucleotides are TGTGCCAGCTCACCAACTAGCGGGAAAGTTGACTACGAGCAGTACTTC.

The CDR3 DNA reads as TGCAGCGTTGCAGTCTCAGGGCAGTTCAATCAGCCCCAGCATTTT. Translating it yields CSVAVSGQFNQPQHF. The rearrangement joins TRBV29-1 to TRBJ1-5; TRBD1 is a possible D gene (5 bases). Trimming shortened V by 4 bases and J by 3 bases, and 16 bases separated the two germline ends. There are 15 residues in the CDR3. CDR1 is SQVTM and CDR2 is ANQGSEA in the germline V gene.

The J gene is TRBJ1-2, the V gene TRBV7-2; the match to TRBD1 covers 7 bases. Per the germline V gene, CDR1 is SGHTA and CDR2 is FQGNSA. V was pared by 3 bases and J by 0 bases, with 4 bases of the junction left unmatched. The length of the CDR3 is 15 residues. This chain's CDR3 is CASSLIQGSNYGYTF. The CDR3 nucleotides read TGTGCCAGCAGCTTGATACAGGGGTCTAACTATGGCTACACCTTC. The entire variable domain, with the rest obtained from reference TRBV7-2 and TRBJ1-2, is as follows: GAGVSQSPSNKVTEKGKDVELRCDPISGHTALYWYRQSLGQGLEFLIYFQGNSAPDKSGLPSDRFSAERTGGSVSTLTIQRTQQEDSAVYLCASSLIQGSNYGYTFGSGTRLTVV.

This chain links TRBV5-6 with TRBJ2-7, with 7 nucleotides matching TRBD2. Trimming took 4 bases from V and 3 from J; bases not matched to a gene: 4. CDR1 and CDR2 from the germline V gene are SGHDT and YYEEEE. The CDR3 has 13 residues. The CDR3 bases are TGTGCCAGCAGCCCTGGGACTATCTACGAGCAGTACTTC. It yields the protein CASSPGTIYEQYF.

There are a few counts of this clone. The chain couples TRBV29-1 to TRBJ1-2; D ambiguous. The CDR3 totals 12 residues. Germline loops: CDR1 SQVTM, CDR2 ANQGSEA. V lost 1 base to trimming and J lost 2 bases, with 5 bases between them. This CDR3 is CSVEGINYGYTF. In nucleotides, the CDR3 is TGCAGCGTTGAAGGCATCAACTATGGCTACACCTTC.

The chain employs TRBV4-2 and TRBJ1-1; no definite D call. CDR3 length equals 13 residues. V was pared by 1 base and J by 3 bases, with 6 bases between. The germline CDR1 and CDR2 sequences are LGHNA and YNFKEQ. The CDR3 sequence: CASSQAGHTEAFF. CDR3 bases: TGTGCCAGCAGCCAAGCGGGCCACACTGAAGCTTTCTTT.

This clone is deemed medium-sized. The chain uses TRBV7-3 and TRBJ2-7; 11 bases fit TRBD1. The V and J ends lost 3 bases and 1 base, in that order; junction bases with no gene match: 8. Germline V lookup: CDR1 SGHTA, CDR2 FQGTGA. CDR3 length equals 17 residues. The CDR3 nucleotides read TGTGCCAGCAGCTTCGACCACGGACAGGGGGCGTCCTACGAGCAGTACTTC. Encoded protein: CASSFDHGQGASYEQYF.

This chain uses TRBV4-2 with TRBJ1-2, with a tentative D call TRBD1 (6 bases). The ends were cut back, 0 bases at V and 7 bases at J, with 15 bases in the middle. Germline V gives CDR1 LGHNA, CDR2 YNFKEQ. The CDR3 length is 15 residues. CDR3 loop: CASSQDQQGGRGYTF. CDR3 bases: TGTGCCAGCAGCCAAGACCAACAGGGAGGTCGTGGCTACACCTTC.